The rows below give T cell receptor beta chains drawn from one sample of a study of control samples from healthy donors and cancer patients. The data were produced by immunoSEQ multiplex PCR, yet TCRdb's version contains in-frame clones alone and is incomplete. The data show 160,000 or so clones, 96% seen once. What was sequenced was blood. The source is a woman aged 30 to 39 in good health. The CDR3 runs from the conserved cysteine through the conserved F or W. D genes are given only for firm matches. Part of the rows lack a size; the others show once, few, many or a class for expanded clones.

CDR3 protein: CASSPQGNTEAFF; CDR3 DNA: TGTGCCAGCTCACCGCAGGGGAACACTGAAGCTTTCTTT; D gene: NA; clone size: NA; V gene: TRBV18; J gene: TRBJ1-1
CDR3 protein: CASSSGRIYGYTF; CDR3 DNA: TGTGCCAGCAGTTCCGGGCGTATCTATGGCTACACCTTC; D gene: NA; clone size: few; V gene: TRBV12-3/TRBV12-4; J gene: TRBJ1-2
CDR3 protein: CASSAPDGDSGYTF; CDR3 DNA: TGTGCCAGCAGTGCCCCTGACGGTGATAGTGGCTACACCTTC; D gene: NA; clone size: NA; V gene: TRBV28; J gene: TRBJ1-2
CDR3 protein: CASSLGLAGGLRETQYF; CDR3 DNA: TGTGCCAGCAGCTTGGGACTAGCGGGGGGGCTTAGGGAGACCCAGTACTTC; D gene: TRBD2; clone size: NA; V gene: TRBV5-6; J gene: TRBJ2-5
CDR3 protein: CASSQDSPMESFLSDTQYF; CDR3 DNA: TGTGCCAGCAGCCAAGATTCCCCCATGGAGTCCTTCTTATCAGATACGCAGTATTTT; D gene: NA; clone size: NA; V gene: TRBV14; J gene: TRBJ2-3
CDR3 protein: CASSTDRGRGEQFF; CDR3 DNA: TGTGCCAGCAGCACGGACAGGGGGCGCGGTGAGCAGTTCTTC; D gene: TRBD1; clone size: NA; V gene: TRBV9; J gene: TRBJ2-1
CDR3 protein: CSAGAYEQYF; CDR3 DNA: TGCAGTGCGGGGGCCTACGAGCAGTACTTC; D gene: NA; clone size: NA; V gene: TRBV20-1; J gene: TRBJ2-7
CDR3 protein: CASSAHTGVDQPQHF; CDR3 DNA: TGTGCCAGCAGCGCCCACACAGGGGTAGATCAGCCCCAGCATTTT; D gene: TRBD1; clone size: NA; V gene: TRBV9; J gene: TRBJ1-5
CDR3 protein: CSAGTATIYGYTF; CDR3 DNA: TGCAGCGCCGGGACAGCGACAATCTATGGCTACACCTTC; D gene: TRBD1; clone size: NA; V gene: TRBV29-1; J gene: TRBJ1-2
CDR3 protein: CASSKQPSETQYF; CDR3 DNA: TGTGCCAGCAGCAAACAGCCGAGTGAGACCCAGTACTTC; D gene: NA; clone size: NA; V gene: TRBV11-1; J gene: TRBJ2-5